The sequence of this T cell receptor beta chain was determined in a study of shared clonotypes between healthy human individuals. Study-level results: Naive CD4 clonotypes overlapped across a handful of donors at approximately 5.5%.

Authors' analysis steps: Filtering differed since immunoSEQ provided only junctions, with no quality scores. Only in-frame clones appear in the TCRdb table, and some are missing; sequencing was by immunoSEQ multiplex PCR. V and J calls and clone size are those listed in that table; D and trimming were worked out from the DNA. This table has around 2,100,000 clones, about 95% appearing once. Turning to this clone: What it recognizes is unknown.

Germline V gene lookup returns CDR1 MGHRA and CDR2 YSYEKL. This CDR3 is built from 13 residues. Trimming stripped 5 bases from V and 5 bases from J, with 13 bases between. CD45RO negativity and positive selection for CCR7 defined naive CD8 cells, a population that excluded terminally differentiated effector memory CD45RA+ cells. The receptor was isolated from a man younger than 35 in good health. V and J are TRBV4-1 and TRBJ2-7, with no clear D. Sequencing input: naive CD8+ T cells sorted from blood. In nucleotides, the CDR3 is TGCGCCAGCAGCTTGGACCGGACCAACGAGCAGTACTTC. This codes for CASSLDRTNEQYF.